Detailed here is one T cell receptor (beta chain). This specimen comes from a study of T cell changes during pregnancy in multiple sclerosis. The V and J ends lost 1 base and 4 bases respectively, with 13 bases between them. From germline, CDR1 is SGHTA and CDR2 FQGNSA. The CDR3 sequence is 15 residues long. Profiled with immunoSEQ multiplex PCR; TCRdb holds only in-frame clones, not every one. Of 40,000 to 45,000 clones in the sample, 80% to 90% were seen once. The sequencing here drew on CD4+ T cells from peripheral blood mononuclear cells, taken in the first trimester of pregnancy. This chain uses TRBV7-2 with TRBJ1-1; D unclear. This receptor was identified in a female donor with multiple sclerosis, enrolled in a pregnancy study. The CDR3: CASSLGSWSVTEAFF. CDR3 sequence (DNA): TGTGCCAGCAGCTTAGGATCGTGGAGCGTCACTGAAGCTTTCTTT.